The text below deals with one T cell receptor (beta chain). This entry belongs to a study of low-dose radiotherapy and immunotherapy resistance in tumors. Looking at the study overall: Intravenous administration to patients comprised nivolumab at 240 mg every two weeks and ipilimumab at 1 mg/kg every six weeks. The study administered intravenous cyclophosphamide at 200 mg/m2 every two weeks, one day ahead of radiation and immunotherapy.

Primers targeting TRAV and TRBV primed first-strand cDNA, covering alpha and beta chains. Over approximately 20 PCR cycles, TCRs were amplified from a constant-region primer and V-primer adapter. TCRdb re-called the reads with MiXCR, one entry per CDR3 protein. The sample has 65,000 to 90,000 distinct CDR3 sequences; 15% to 20% are singletons. This CDR3 spans 15 amino acids. Losses at the gene ends were 5 bases for V and 8 bases for J; bases not matched to a gene: 10. Germline-derived CDR1 and CDR2 are SGDLS and YYNGEE. Time point given: before trial treatment. This chain connects TRBV9 to TRBJ2-1; 10 bases fit TRBD1. This sample comprised PBMCs, obtained before treatment. The sequence was obtained from a male donor with prostate cancer. As DNA, the CDR3 is TGTGCCAGCAGTCCAACTGGGACAGGGGTTGATGAGCAGTTCTTC. As protein: CASSPTGTGVDEQFF. The full variable domain, its missing parts supplied by reference TRBV9 and TRBJ2-1, is DSGVTQTPKHLITATGQRVTLRCSPRSGDLSVYWYQQSLDQGLQFLIQYYNGEERAKGNILERFSAQQFPDLHSELNLSSLELGDSALYFCASSPTGTGVDEQFFGPGTRLTVL.